The present entry profiles one T cell receptor beta chain with its context. This specimen belongs to a study of blood T cell repertoires in COVID-19. In the study overall: Sources were T cells, B-cell-depleted T cells, or PBMCs; the material itself was cDNA or gDNA.

This table comes from immunoSEQ multiplex PCR, and its TCRdb copy is limited to in-frame clones, with some not included. The sample lists under 200,000 clones, 80% occurring once. The CDR3 consists of 13 residues. V lost 7 bases to trimming and J lost 6 bases, with 12 bases between them. The germline gives CDR1 SGHAT, CDR2 FQDESV (reference sequence). The sequencing input was peripheral blood. This receptor was taken from a man in his sixties with acute or convalescent COVID-19. J is TRBJ2-2 and V is TRBV11-1; D call uncertain. The CDR3 sequence: CASTFDQAGELFF. The CDR3, as DNA: TGTGCCAGCACCTTTGACCAGGCCGGGGAGCTGTTTTTT.